Shown below are 11 T cell receptor beta chains from a single sample sequenced in a study of T cell responses to AZD1222 COVID-19 vaccine. Method: immunoSEQ multiplex PCR; TCRdb's copy keeps in-frame clones and lacks some. The sample lists tens of thousands of clones, over 85% occurring once. Sequenced material: peripheral blood, taken on day 0 of AZD1222 vaccination. Receptor source: an adult in good health.

J is TRBJ2-5 and V is TRBV28; 9 bases agree with TRBD1. From germline, CDR1 is MDHEN and CDR2 SYDVKM. The CDR3 runs to 14 residues. J gave up 13 bases and V 4 bases, and 13 bases lay outside the gene matches. The CDR3 is CASSSSSGTGRWYF. The CDR3 DNA is TGTGCCAGCAGTTCATCGTCAGGGACAGGGAGGTGGTACTTC. Variable domain in full (rest from reference TRBV28 and TRBJ2-5): DVKVTQSSRYLVKRTGEKVFLECVQDMDHENMFWYRQDPGLGLRLIYFSYDVKMKEKGDIPEGYSVSREKKERFSLILESASTNQTSMYLCASSSSSGTGRWYFGPGTRLLVL.

The genes are TRBV30 and TRBJ2-5; perhaps TRBD2 as D (6 bases). V was shortened by 1 base and J by 5 bases, with 11 bases between the two germline ends. The CDR3 runs to 13 residues. Germline CDR1 GTSNPN, CDR2 SVGIG (reference sequence). This CDR3 is CAWSGQEGETQYF. The CDR3 DNA reads TGTGCCTGGAGTGGCCAGGAGGGGGAGACCCAGTACTTC.

This chain links TRBV5-5 with TRBJ1-2; D not certain. V lost 7 bases and J 2 bases, leaving 15 bases between the germline ends. Germline lookup yields CDR1 SGHKS and CDR2 YYEKEE (reference sequence). This CDR3 spans 14 amino acids. The CDR3 protein is CASAPEAINYGYTF. The CDR3 coding sequence is TGTGCCAGCGCCCCGGAGGCAATCAACTATGGCTACACCTTC.

The CDR3 DNA reads TGCAGCGTTCTATCGCGGGGGGGCGGTGAAAAACTGTTTTTT. The encoded protein is CSVLSRGGGEKLFF. This sequence joins TRBV29-1 and TRBJ1-4, with D perhaps TRBD1 (6 bases). This CDR3 comprises 14 residues. Germline lookup yields CDR1 SQVTM and CDR2 ANQGSEA. V was trimmed by 5 bases and J by 7 bases, leaving 17 bases between them.

This clone was picked up one time. This sequence joins TRBV3-1 (or the pseudogene TRBV3-2) and TRBJ1-3, with 8 bases aligning to TRBD1. Trimming at V came to 6 bases and at J to 0 bases, leaving 13 bases not matched to a gene. Germline V lookup: CDR1 LGHDT, CDR2 YNNKEL (reference sequence). The CDR3 runs 18 residues. The CDR3 sequence: CASSRPGQADYSGNTIYF. Written as DNA, the CDR3 is TGTGCCAGCAGTCGACCGGGACAGGCCGATTACTCTGGAAACACCATATATTTT.

The chain combines TRBV5-4 with TRBJ1-4; possibly TRBD1 for D (5 bases). Trimming took 5 bases from V and 6 from J, leaving 14 bases between them. Germline values: CDR1 SGHNT, CDR2 YYREEE (reference sequence). The CDR3 runs to 14 residues. CDR3 nucleotides: TGTGCCAGCAGTCCTGGGGGAGGGGATGAAAAACTGTTTTTT. Translation: CASSPGGGDEKLFF.

The chain is built from TRBV29-1 and TRBJ1-2; D is uncertain. V dropped 5 bases and J dropped 5 bases, with 6 bases sitting between them. Germline loops: CDR1 SQVTM, CDR2 ANQGSEA. The CDR3 consists of 10 residues. The CDR3 is CSVLGYGYTF. The DNA of the CDR3 is TGCAGCGTTTTAGGGTATGGCTACACCTTC.

V usage is TRBV19 and J usage is TRBJ2-2; a possible D gene is TRBD2 (6 bases). Trimming removed 2 bases from V and 4 bases from J, with 14 bases in between. The CDR3 is made up of 16 amino acids. CDR1 and CDR2 (germline): LNHDA, SQIVND (reference sequence). CDR3 region: CASSIRRGEGTGELFF. The DNA of the CDR3 is TGTGCCAGTAGTATAAGGAGGGGCGAGGGCACCGGGGAGCTGTTTTTT.

The chain is built from TRBV3-1 (or the pseudogene TRBV3-2) and TRBJ2-7; 10 nucleotides line up with TRBD1. Germline CDR1 and CDR2: LGHDT and YNNKEL (reference sequence). Trimming removed 4 bases from V and 3 bases from J; junction bases left unmatched: 9. CDR3 length: 16 residues. CDR3 in DNA: TGTGCCAGCAGCCCTAATTTCGGACAGGGGGACTACGAGCAGTACTTC. It is translated as CASSPNFGQGDYEQYF.

The V gene is TRBV14, the J gene TRBJ2-2, with 7 bases fitting TRBD1. The V gene end was trimmed by 3 bases and the J gene end by 4 bases; junction bases not matched to a gene: 11. Germline CDR1 SGHDN, CDR2 FVKESK. The CDR3 contains 17 residues. The DNA for the CDR3 is TGTGCCAGCAGCCAGATATTCACAGGGGCGGTCACCGGGGAGCTGTTTTTT. Protein: CASSQIFTGAVTGELFF.

The V gene is TRBV5-8, the J gene TRBJ2-5; TRBD2 matches at 8 bases. The CDR3 has 18 amino acids. The V and J ends lost 4 bases and 1 base, in that order; junction bases with no gene match: 15. Germline CDR1 and CDR2: SGHTS and YDEGEE. The DNA for the CDR3 is TGTGCCAGCAGCCTAGGAAAAGCCGCGGGGGGCCTCCAAGAGACCCAGTACTTC. Amino acids: CASSLGKAAGGLQETQYF.